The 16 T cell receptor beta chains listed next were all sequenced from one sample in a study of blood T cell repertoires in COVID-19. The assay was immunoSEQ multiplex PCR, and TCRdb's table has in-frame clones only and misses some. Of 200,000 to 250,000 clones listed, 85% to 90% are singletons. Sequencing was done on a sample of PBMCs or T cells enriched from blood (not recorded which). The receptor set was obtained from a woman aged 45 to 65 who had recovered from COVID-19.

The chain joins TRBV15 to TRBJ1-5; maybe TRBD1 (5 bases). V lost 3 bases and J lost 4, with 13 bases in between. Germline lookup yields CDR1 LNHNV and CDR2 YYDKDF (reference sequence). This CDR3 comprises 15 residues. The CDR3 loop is CATSRVRQHNQPQHF. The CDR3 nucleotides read TGTGCCACCAGCAGGGTAAGACAGCATAATCAGCCCCAGCATTTT.

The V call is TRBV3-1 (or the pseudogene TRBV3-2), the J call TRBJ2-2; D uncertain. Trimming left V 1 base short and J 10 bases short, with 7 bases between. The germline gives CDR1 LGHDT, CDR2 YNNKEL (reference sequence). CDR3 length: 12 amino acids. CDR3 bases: TGTGCCAGCAGCCAAGCTGGAGTGGAGCTGTTTTTT. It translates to CASSQAGVELFF.

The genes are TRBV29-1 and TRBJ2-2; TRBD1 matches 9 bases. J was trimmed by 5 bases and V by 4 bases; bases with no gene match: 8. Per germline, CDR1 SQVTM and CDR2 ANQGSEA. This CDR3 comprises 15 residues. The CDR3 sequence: CSVVRGTGRTGELFF. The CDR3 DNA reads TGCAGCGTTGTAAGGGGGACAGGGAGGACCGGGGAGCTGTTTTTT.

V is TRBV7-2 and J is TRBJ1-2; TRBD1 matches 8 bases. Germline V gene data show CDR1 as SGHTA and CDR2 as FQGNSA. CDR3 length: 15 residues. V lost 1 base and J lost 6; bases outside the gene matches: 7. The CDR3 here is CASSLGPGQVDGYTF. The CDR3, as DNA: TGTGCCAGCAGCTTAGGCCCGGGACAGGTGGATGGCTACACCTTC.

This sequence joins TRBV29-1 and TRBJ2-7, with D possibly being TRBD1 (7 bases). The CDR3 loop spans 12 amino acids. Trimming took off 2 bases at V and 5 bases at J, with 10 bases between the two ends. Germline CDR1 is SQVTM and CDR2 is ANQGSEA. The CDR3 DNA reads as TGCAGCGTTGAACAGGGGGGAGACGAGCAGTACTTC. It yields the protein CSVEQGGDEQYF.

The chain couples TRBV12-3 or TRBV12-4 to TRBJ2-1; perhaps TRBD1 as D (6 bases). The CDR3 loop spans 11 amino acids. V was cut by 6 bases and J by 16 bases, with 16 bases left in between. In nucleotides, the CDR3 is TGTGCCAGCAGCTCCGGACAGTCACCCTTCTTC. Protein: CASSSGQSPFF.

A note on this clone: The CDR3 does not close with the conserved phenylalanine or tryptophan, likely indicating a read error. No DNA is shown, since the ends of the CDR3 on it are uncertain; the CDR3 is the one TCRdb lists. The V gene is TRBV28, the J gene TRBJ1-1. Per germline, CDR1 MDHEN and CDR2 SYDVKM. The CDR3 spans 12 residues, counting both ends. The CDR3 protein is CASSLSGGLGFV.

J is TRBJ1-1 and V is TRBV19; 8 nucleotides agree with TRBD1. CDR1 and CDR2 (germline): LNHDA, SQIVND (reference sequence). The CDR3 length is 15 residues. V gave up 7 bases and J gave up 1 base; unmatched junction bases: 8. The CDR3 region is CASTSQGAGNTEAFF. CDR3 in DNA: TGTGCCAGTACCTCCCAGGGGGCTGGGAACACTGAAGCTTTCTTT.

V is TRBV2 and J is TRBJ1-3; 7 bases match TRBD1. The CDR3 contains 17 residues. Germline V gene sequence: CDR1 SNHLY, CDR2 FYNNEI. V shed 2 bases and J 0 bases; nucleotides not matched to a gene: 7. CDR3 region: CASSEYGTVISGNTIYF. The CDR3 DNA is TGTGCCAGCAGTGAATACGGGACAGTTATCTCTGGAAACACCATATATTTT.

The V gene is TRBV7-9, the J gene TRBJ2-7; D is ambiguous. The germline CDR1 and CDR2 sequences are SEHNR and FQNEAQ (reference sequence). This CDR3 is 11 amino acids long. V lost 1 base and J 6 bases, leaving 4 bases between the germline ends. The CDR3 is CASSLGLEQYF. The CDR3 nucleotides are TGTGCCAGCAGCTTAGGTCTCGAGCAGTACTTC.

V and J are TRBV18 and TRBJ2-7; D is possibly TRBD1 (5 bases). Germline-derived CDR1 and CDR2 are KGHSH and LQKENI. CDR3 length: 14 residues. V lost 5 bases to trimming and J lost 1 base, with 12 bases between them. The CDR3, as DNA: TGTGCCAGCTCAATAGGGGTAGGTTCCTACGAGCAGTACTTC. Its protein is CASSIGVGSYEQYF. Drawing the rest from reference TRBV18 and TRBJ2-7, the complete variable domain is NAGVMQNPRHLVRRRGQEARLRCSPMKGHSHVYWYRQLPEEGLKFMVYLQKENIIDESGMPKERFSAEFPKEGPSILRIQQVVRGDSAAYFCASSIGVGSYEQYFGPGTRLTVT.

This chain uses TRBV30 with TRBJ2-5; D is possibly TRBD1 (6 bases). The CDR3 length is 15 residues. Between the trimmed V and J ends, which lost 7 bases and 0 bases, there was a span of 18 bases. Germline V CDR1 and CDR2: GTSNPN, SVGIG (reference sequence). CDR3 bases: TGTGCCTCAAACGACAGGAAGGGTTACCAAGAGACCCAGTACTTC. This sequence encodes CASNDRKGYQETQYF.

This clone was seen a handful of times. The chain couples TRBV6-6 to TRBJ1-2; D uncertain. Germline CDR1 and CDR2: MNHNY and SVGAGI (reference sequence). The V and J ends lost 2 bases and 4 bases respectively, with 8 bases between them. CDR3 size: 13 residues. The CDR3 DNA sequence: TGTGCCAGCAGTTACGAGGCAGCCTATGGCTACACCTTC. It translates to CASSYEAAYGYTF.

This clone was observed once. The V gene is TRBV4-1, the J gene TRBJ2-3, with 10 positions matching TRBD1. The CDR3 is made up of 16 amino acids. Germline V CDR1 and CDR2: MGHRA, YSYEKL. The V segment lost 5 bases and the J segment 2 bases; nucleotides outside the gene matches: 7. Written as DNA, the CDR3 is TGCGCCAGCAGCTCGTCCGGGACAGGGGCCACAGATACGCAGTATTTT. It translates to CASSSSGTGATDTQYF.

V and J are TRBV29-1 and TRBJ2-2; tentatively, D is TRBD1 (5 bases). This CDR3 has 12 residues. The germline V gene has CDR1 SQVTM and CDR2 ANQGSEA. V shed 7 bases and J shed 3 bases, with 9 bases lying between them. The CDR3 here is CSAGHDTGELFF. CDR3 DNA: TGCAGCGCAGGACACGACACCGGGGAGCTGTTTTTT.

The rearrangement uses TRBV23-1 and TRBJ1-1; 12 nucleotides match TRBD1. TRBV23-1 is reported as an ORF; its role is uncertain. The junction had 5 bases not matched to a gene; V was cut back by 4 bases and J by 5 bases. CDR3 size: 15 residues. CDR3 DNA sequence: TGCGCCAGCAGTCCGGGACAGGGGGCTCGGACTGAAGCTTTCTTT. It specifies CASSPGQGARTEAFF.